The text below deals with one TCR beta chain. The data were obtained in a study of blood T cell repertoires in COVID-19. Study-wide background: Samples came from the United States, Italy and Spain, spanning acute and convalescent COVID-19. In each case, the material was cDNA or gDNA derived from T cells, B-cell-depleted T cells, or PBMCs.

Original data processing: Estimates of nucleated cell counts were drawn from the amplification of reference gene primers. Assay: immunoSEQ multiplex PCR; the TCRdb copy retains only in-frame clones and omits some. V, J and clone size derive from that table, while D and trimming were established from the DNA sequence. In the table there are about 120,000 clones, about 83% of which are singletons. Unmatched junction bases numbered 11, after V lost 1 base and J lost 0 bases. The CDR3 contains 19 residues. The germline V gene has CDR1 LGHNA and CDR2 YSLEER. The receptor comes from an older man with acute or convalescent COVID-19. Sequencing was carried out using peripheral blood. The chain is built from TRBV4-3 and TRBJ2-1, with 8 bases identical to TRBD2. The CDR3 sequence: CASSQAFSGGVSSYNEQFF. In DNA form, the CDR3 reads TGCGCCAGCAGCCAAGCTTTCAGCGGGGGAGTAAGCTCCTACAATGAGCAGTTCTTC.